The 31 T cell receptor beta chains reported below all come from one sample, sequenced in a study of T cells in tuberculosis. The data were produced by immunoSEQ multiplex PCR, yet TCRdb's version contains in-frame clones alone and is incomplete. Here the sample spans 25,000 to 35,000 clones, roughly 95% being singletons. The sample consisted of PBMCs. These TCRs come from a donor aged 10 to 29 with latent tuberculosis or without tuberculosis infection.

The chain joins TRBV27 to TRBJ2-7, with D tentatively TRBD1 (6 bases). Per the germline V gene, CDR1 is MNHEY and CDR2 is SMNVEV (reference sequence). The CDR3 has 15 amino acids. The V and J ends lost 5 bases and 4 bases respectively, with 18 bases between them. CDR3 protein: CASSETGQGIYEQYF. In DNA form, the CDR3 reads TGTGCCAGCAGTGAGACCGGGCAGGGGATATACGAGCAGTACTTC.

In its sample, this clone was seen once. V and J are TRBV29-1 and TRBJ1-1, with D possibly being TRBD1 (6 bases). The CDR3 is 13 amino acids. Germline CDR1 is SQVTM and CDR2 is ANQGSEA. Trimming pared 4 bases from V and 6 bases from J, leaving 15 bases between. CDR3 coding DNA: TGCAGCGTTGGACAGGATATTTACGCTGAAGCTTTCTTT. It is translated as CSVGQDIYAEAFF. Supplemented by reference TRBV29-1 and TRBJ1-1, the full variable domain reads SAVISQKPSRDICQRGTSLTIQCQVDSQVTMMFWYRQQPGQSLTLIATANQGSEATYESGFVIDKFPISRPNLTFSTLTVSNMSPEDSSIYLCSVGQDIYAEAFFGQGTRLTVV.

This chain joins TRBV4-1 and TRBJ2-7; D gene uncertain. This CDR3 has 15 residues. Germline CDR1 MGHRA, CDR2 YSYEKL. V lost 1 base to trimming and J lost 1 base, with 11 bases between them. The CDR3 sequence is CASSQGFLSSYEQYF. DNA of the CDR3: TGCGCCAGCAGCCAAGGTTTCCTATCTTCCTACGAGCAGTACTTC.

The genes are TRBV18 and TRBJ2-5; D perhaps matches TRBD2 (6 bases). CDR3 length equals 15 residues. Trimming took 2 bases from V and 5 from J, leaving 15 bases between them. CDR1 and CDR2 (germline): KGHSH, LQKENI. DNA of the CDR3: TGTGCCAGCTCACCAATTACCGGGACTCGGGAGACCCAGTACTTC. Translation gives CASSPITGTRETQYF.

This sequence joins TRBV10-1 and TRBJ1-2; TRBD1 aligns across 8 bases. The CDR3 sequence is 15 residues long. Germline CDR1 and CDR2: WNHNN and SYGVQD (reference sequence). Unmatched junction bases numbered 8, after V lost 5 bases and J lost 3 bases. CDR3 loop: CASSSQDRGDYGYTF. Written as DNA, the CDR3 is TGCGCCAGCAGTTCTCAAGACAGGGGAGACTATGGCTACACCTTC.

This chain links TRBV10-1 with TRBJ2-7; 7 bases agree with TRBD1. The CDR3 extends over 14 amino acids. CDR1 WNHNN and CDR2 SYGVQD come from the germline V gene (reference sequence). After removal of 5 bases from V and 2 bases from J, the junction contained 6 bases not matched to a gene. The CDR3 DNA is TGCGCCAGCAGTCCCAGGGGGATCGCCTACGAGCAGTACTTC. Translation: CASSPRGIAYEQYF.

In nucleotides, the CDR3 is TGCGCCAGCAGCCCACCGAATGAGGTTGAAGCTTTCTTT. It yields the protein CASSPPNEVEAFF. The chain is built from TRBV5-1 and TRBJ1-1, with D uncertain. CDR3 length: 13 amino acids. Germline values: CDR1 SGHRS, CDR2 YFSETQ. V was pared by 4 bases and J by 7 bases, with 14 bases between.

This CDR3 is CASSTPGNSYEQYF. CDR3 coding DNA: TGTGCCAGCAGTACCCCGGGAAACTCCTACGAGCAGTACTTC. The chain has TRBV28 and TRBJ2-7; D possibly corresponds to TRBD2 (5 bases). Germline V gene lookup returns CDR1 MDHEN and CDR2 SYDVKM. Trimming took off 5 bases at V and 0 bases at J, with 11 bases between the two ends. The CDR3 runs 14 residues. The complete variable domain, with remaining parts taken from reference TRBV28 and TRBJ2-7, reads DVKVTQSSRYLVKRTGEKVFLECVQDMDHENMFWYRQDPGLGLRLIYFSYDVKMKEKGDIPEGYSVSREKKERFSLILESASTNQTSMYLCASSTPGNSYEQYFGPGTRLTVT.

The rearrangement uses TRBV27 and TRBJ2-1; the match to TRBD1 covers 7 bases. Losses at the gene ends were 8 bases for V and 5 bases for J; bases not matched to a gene: 6. The CDR3 is made up of 13 amino acids. Germline CDR1 is MNHEY and CDR2 is SMNVEV (reference sequence). The chain's CDR3 is CASSGGKDNEQFF. For the CDR3, the DNA is TGTGCCAGCTCAGGGGGTAAGGACAATGAGCAGTTCTTC.

This chain connects TRBV28 to TRBJ2-5; TRBD2 aligns across 8 bases. Germline V gene lookup returns CDR1 MDHEN and CDR2 SYDVKM. V was pared by 5 bases and J by 2 bases, with 13 bases of the junction left unmatched. The CDR3 spans 17 residues. The CDR3 bases are TGTGCCAGCAGTAGACCGGGACTAGGAGAGAAACAAGAGACCCAGTACTTC. It yields the protein CASSRPGLGEKQETQYF.

This chain links TRBV6-1 with TRBJ2-1, with 9 bases lining up with TRBD1. Germline trimming cut 7 bases from V and 4 bases from J; bases unmatched to any gene: 5. The CDR3 extends over 14 amino acids. From germline, CDR1 is MNHNS and CDR2 SASEGT. CDR3 residues: CASTRDRAYNEQFF. The CDR3, as DNA: TGTGCCAGCACCCGGGACAGGGCATACAATGAGCAGTTCTTC.

The V gene is TRBV2, the J gene TRBJ1-4; 9 nucleotides match TRBD1. Trimming took 5 bases from V and 6 from J; bases not matched to a gene: 4. Germline V CDR1 and CDR2: SNHLY, FYNNEI. The CDR3 loop spans 14 amino acids. CDR3 sequence (DNA): TGTGCCAGCAGTTTACAGGGGGCTGATGAAAAACTGTTTTTT. It encodes CASSLQGADEKLFF.

This chain connects TRBV18 to TRBJ1-3; D not certain. The V and J ends lost 3 bases and 1 base respectively, with 10 bases between them. The CDR3 has 15 residues. CDR1 and CDR2 from the germline V gene are KGHSH and LQKENI. The CDR3 protein is CASSPLADSGNTIYF. CDR3 coding DNA: TGTGCCAGCTCACCGCTTGCAGATTCTGGAAACACCATATATTTT.

V gene TRBV7-2 combines with J gene TRBJ2-7, with TRBD2 identical over 9 bases. The CDR3 contains 17 residues. Germline-derived CDR1 and CDR2 are SGHTA and FQGNSA. V shed 4 bases and J 7 bases; nucleotides not matched to a gene: 17. The CDR3 DNA follows: TGTGCCAGCAGCTCCCCCTTAGCGGGAGAAGCCCTCGGGGAGCAGTACTTC. This sequence encodes CASSSPLAGEALGEQYF.

This chain links TRBV19 with TRBJ2-2; TRBD1 aligns across 11 bases. The CDR3 loop spans 15 amino acids. In germline, CDR1 is LNHDA, CDR2 SQIVND (reference sequence). The J segment lost 6 bases and the V segment lost 5 bases, leaving 5 bases of the junction unmatched. DNA for the CDR3: TGTGCCAGTAGTCCATGGGACAGGGGGGCCGGGGAGCTGTTTTTT. Translated, it gives CASSPWDRGAGELFF.

J is TRBJ2-1 and V is TRBV7-9; 10 nucleotides agree with TRBD2. This CDR3 has 16 residues. Per germline, CDR1 SEHNR and CDR2 FQNEAQ (reference sequence). With V trimmed by 5 bases and J by 3 bases, 7 bases remained unmatched. CDR3 bases: TGTGCCAGCAGCCCTCCTAGCGGGGGCGTCTACAATGAGCAGTTCTTC. Encoded protein: CASSPPSGGVYNEQFF.

The rearrangement links TRBV7-9 to TRBJ1-5; D gene ambiguous. V dropped 1 base and J dropped 4 bases, with 8 bases sitting between them. The CDR3 has 14 residues. Germline V lookup: CDR1 SEHNR, CDR2 FQNEAQ (reference sequence). The chain's CDR3 is CASSLGADNQPQHF. CDR3 nucleotides: TGTGCCAGCAGCTTAGGGGCAGATAATCAGCCCCAGCATTTT.

The chain couples TRBV15 to TRBJ1-1; D uncertain. The CDR3 covers 13 residues. Germline-derived CDR1 and CDR2 are LNHNV and YYDKDF (reference sequence). The V end lost 8 bases, the J end lost 1 base, and 11 bases lay between the germline ends. The CDR3 spells CATGRGGNTEAFF. CDR3 sequence (DNA): TGTGCCACCGGTCGGGGTGGGAACACTGAAGCTTTCTTT.

The chain has TRBV6-5 and TRBJ2-1, with TRBD2 matching 8 bases. This CDR3 contains 15 residues. The V segment lost 6 bases and the J segment 2 bases; nucleotides outside the gene matches: 6. Germline V gene sequence: CDR1 MNHEY, CDR2 SVGAGI. The CDR3 DNA reads as TGTGCCAGCAGCCTACTAGCGGTCACCTACAATGAGCAGTTCTTC. It encodes CASSLLAVTYNEQFF.

The chain carries TRBV10-1 and TRBJ2-7; D uncertain. The CDR3 contains 12 residues. V dropped 6 bases and J dropped 6 bases, with 12 bases sitting between them. The germline gives CDR1 WNHNN, CDR2 SYGVQD (reference sequence). In DNA form, the CDR3 reads TGCGCCAGCAGCCATCAAGCGCGCGAGCAGTACTTC. Its protein is CASSHQAREQYF.

The chain is built from TRBV5-5 and TRBJ2-7, with 12 bases identical to TRBD1. CDR3 size: 16 residues. The junction had 7 bases not matched to a gene; V was cut back by 4 bases and J by 2 bases. The germline V gene encodes CDR1 SGHKS and CDR2 YYEKEE (reference sequence). The CDR3 spells CASSGIRDRGPYEQYF. CDR3 nucleotide sequence: TGTGCCAGCAGCGGAATCCGGGACAGGGGGCCCTACGAGCAGTACTTC.

Written as DNA, the CDR3 is TGTGCCAGCAGTCAGATCACTGAAGCTTTCTTT. It yields the protein CASSQITEAFF. The genes are TRBV28 and TRBJ1-1; D is uncertain. Germline V gene lookup returns CDR1 MDHEN and CDR2 SYDVKM. The CDR3 length is 11 residues. With 5 bases removed from V and 4 bases from J, the gap between germline ends came to 5 bases.

This chain connects TRBV2 to TRBJ1-1; D may be TRBD1 (6 bases). CDR1 and CDR2 from the germline V gene are SNHLY and FYNNEI. The CDR3 runs 15 residues. The V gene lost 6 bases and the J gene lost 1 base, with 15 bases spanning the gap. This CDR3 reads CASREDLTGNTEAFF. The CDR3 nucleotides are TGTGCCAGCAGGGAGGACTTGACAGGGAACACTGAAGCTTTCTTT. The variable domain in full, with the rest retrieved from reference TRBV2 and TRBJ1-1, is EPEVTQTPSHQVTQMGQEVILRCVPISNHLYFYWYRQILGQKVEFLVSFYNNEISEKSEIFDDQFSVERPDGSNFTLKIRSTKLEDSAMYFCASREDLTGNTEAFFGQGTRLTVV.

This clone was recorded once. The V and J genes are TRBV27 and TRBJ2-7; TRBD1 matches at 10 bases. Trimming took 6 bases from V and 3 from J; bases not matched to a gene: 8. The CDR3 covers 15 residues. Germline V CDR1 and CDR2: MNHEY, SMNVEV (reference sequence). As DNA, the CDR3 is TGTGCCAGCAGGGCAAGACAGGGGGCGCTCTACGAGCAGTACTTC. This gives the protein CASRARQGALYEQYF.

The rearrangement joins TRBV25-1 to TRBJ2-7, with 11 bases lining up with TRBD1. This CDR3 has 16 residues. V lost 1 base and J lost 7; bases outside the gene matches: 9. The V gene's germline CDR1 is MGHDK and CDR2 SYGVNS. The CDR3 reads CASSEFPGQGAREQYF. In nucleotides, the CDR3 is TGTGCCAGCAGTGAATTTCCTGGACAGGGGGCGCGGGAGCAGTACTTC.

V usage is TRBV7-9 and J usage is TRBJ1-1; TRBD1 aligns across 7 bases. There are 14 residues in the CDR3. Germline V CDR1 and CDR2: SEHNR, FQNEAQ (reference sequence). Unmatched junction bases numbered 1, after V lost 2 bases and J lost 1 base. The CDR3 is CASSLRQGNTEAFF. The DNA for the CDR3 is TGTGCCAGCAGCTTAAGACAGGGGAACACTGAAGCTTTCTTT. Looking up the rest from reference TRBV7-9 and TRBJ1-1 gives the full variable domain: DTGVSQNPRHKITKRGQNVTFRCDPISEHNRLYWYRQTLGQGPEFLTYFQNEAQLEKSRLLSDRFSAERPKGSFSTLEIQRTEQGDSAMYLCASSLRQGNTEAFFGQGTRLTVV.

The chain is built from TRBV7-9 and TRBJ2-3; the D gene is possibly TRBD1 (5 bases). V lost 5 bases, J lost 3 bases, and 12 bases lay in between. The germline V gene encodes CDR1 SEHNR and CDR2 FQNEAQ (reference sequence). This CDR3 spans 14 amino acids. CDR3 loop: CASSPRAGTDTQYF. The DNA for the CDR3 is TGTGCCAGCAGCCCCCGAGCAGGGACAGATACGCAGTATTTT.

The chain joins TRBV30 to TRBJ2-7, with 10 bases fitting TRBD2. CDR1 GTSNPN and CDR2 SVGIG come from the germline V gene (reference sequence). Unmatched junction bases numbered 3, after V lost 6 bases and J lost 7 bases. The CDR3 has 11 residues. CDR3: CACTSGNEQYF. As DNA, the CDR3 is TGTGCCTGTACTAGCGGGAATGAGCAGTACTTC.

The rearrangement uses TRBV16 and TRBJ2-2; D not resolved. The germline V and J ends were trimmed by 4 bases and 2 bases, with 2 bases remaining between them. Germline V gene lookup returns CDR1 KGHSY and CDR2 FQNENV. The length of the CDR3 is 12 residues. The CDR3 protein is CASSPNTGELFF. The CDR3 DNA reads TGTGCCAGCAGCCCTAACACCGGGGAGCTGTTTTTT.

V gene TRBV5-1 combines with J gene TRBJ2-3; TRBD2 matches at 12 bases. V trimming: 2 bases; J trimming: 0 bases; junction bases outside the gene matches: 4. The germline CDR1 and CDR2 sequences are SGHRS and YFSETQ. This CDR3 has 17 amino acids. CDR3 in amino acids: CASSFLAGGSSTDTQYF. Written as DNA, the CDR3 is TGCGCCAGCAGCTTTCTAGCGGGAGGGTCTAGCACAGATACGCAGTATTTT.

V gene TRBV5-6 combines with J gene TRBJ2-3; D possibly corresponds to TRBD1 (5 bases). Germline loops: CDR1 SGHDT, CDR2 YYEEEE. The V end lost 3 bases, the J end lost 8 bases, and 13 bases lay between the germline ends. CDR3 size: 13 residues. The CDR3 DNA reads as TGTGCCAGCAGCTATCAAGGGGTTGGTACGCAGTATTTT. Translating gives CASSYQGVGTQYF.